This T cell receptor beta chain is from a study of T cell changes during pregnancy in multiple sclerosis. This clone was seen just once. Repertoires were generated with immunoSEQ multiplex PCR, while TCRdb's copy carries only in-frame clones and drops some. Among approximately 94,000 clones listed, about 92% were seen once. This CDR3 comprises 15 residues. Germline lookup yields CDR1 SGHNT and CDR2 YYREEE (reference sequence). After removal of 6 bases from V and 5 bases from J, the junction contained 10 bases not matched to a gene. The chain combines TRBV5-4 with TRBJ2-3, with 9 bases fitting TRBD2. This specimen was peripheral blood, taken after pregnancy. This receptor was taken from a female donor with multiple sclerosis, enrolled in a pregnancy study. The CDR3 protein is CASTSGPLAGDTQYF. The CDR3, as DNA: TGTGCCAGCACCTCGGGACCACTAGCGGGAGATACGCAGTATTTT.